What follows are 5 T cell receptor beta chains derived from one specimen sequenced in a study of blood T cell repertoires in COVID-19. Clones were sequenced by immunoSEQ multiplex PCR, and TCRdb holds only the in-frame ones, with some missing. The profile shows under 300,000 clones, roughly nine tenths of them singletons. Material for sequencing was peripheral blood. The source of these receptors is a man aged 60-69 years who had recovered from COVID-19.

This chain connects TRBV7-2 to TRBJ1-1, with D possibly matching TRBD1 (5 bases). Per germline, CDR1 SGHTA and CDR2 FQGNSA. The ends were cut back, 5 bases at V and 1 base at J, with 17 bases in the middle. This CDR3 is built from 16 residues. CDR3 bases: TGTGCCAGCAGCCTAACCCCGGGACTGACGAACACTGAAGCTTTCTTT. Translation: CASSLTPGLTNTEAFF.

This sequence joins TRBV7-9 and TRBJ1-1; D might be TRBD1 (6 bases). V lost 7 bases and J lost 0, with 12 bases in between. The CDR3 has 14 residues. Germline-derived CDR1 and CDR2 are SEHNR and FQNEAQ (reference sequence). CDR3 sequence: CASNIGGLNTEAFF. In DNA, the CDR3 is TGTGCCAGCAACATAGGGGGTCTGAACACTGAAGCTTTCTTT.

This clone has only a few counts. This chain connects TRBV28 to TRBJ1-5; 9 bases fit TRBD1. Trimming took 6 bases from V and 2 from J; bases not matched to a gene: 2. Per the germline V gene, CDR1 is MDHEN and CDR2 is SYDVKM. The CDR3 sequence is 14 residues long. For the CDR3, the DNA is TGTGCCAGCAGGCGGGACAGGGGCAATCAGCCCCAGCATTTT. Translating it yields CASRRDRGNQPQHF.

The chain couples TRBV5-4 to TRBJ1-2; D ambiguous. There are 12 residues in the CDR3. From germline, CDR1 is SGHNT and CDR2 YYREEE (reference sequence). V lost 2 bases and J lost 4, with 6 bases in between. Here the CDR3 reads CASSLHSYGYTF. DNA of the CDR3: TGTGCCAGCAGCTTACACAGCTATGGCTACACCTTC.

This chain's CDR3 is CASSQGLEINYGYTF. In DNA, the CDR3 is TGCGCCAGCAGCCAAGGTTTAGAGATCAACTATGGCTACACCTTC. The chain employs TRBV4-1 and TRBJ1-2; no reliable D call. CDR1 and CDR2 (germline): MGHRA, YSYEKL. CDR3 length: 15 amino acids. The V end was cut by 1 base, the J end by 2 bases, with 11 bases between.